The subject of this entry is one TCR beta chain. Trimming pared 6 bases from V and 5 bases from J, leaving 14 bases between. CDR1 is SNHLY and CDR2 is FYNNEI in the germline V gene. This CDR3 is 14 amino acids long. Libraries were prepared by immunoSEQ multiplex PCR; TCRdb keeps only in-frame clonotypes and omits some of them. The table shows about 89,000 clones, with approximately 84% occurring only once. These data originate in a study of blood T cell repertoires in COVID-19. V and J are TRBV2 and TRBJ2-4, with D perhaps TRBD1 (6 bases). The specimen sequenced was peripheral blood. The TCR sequence derives from a man aged 65-85 years with COVID-19, enrolled during active disease. The CDR3 spells CASRRNRDENIQYF. Written as DNA, the CDR3 is TGTGCCAGCAGGAGAAACAGGGATGAAAACATTCAGTACTTC.